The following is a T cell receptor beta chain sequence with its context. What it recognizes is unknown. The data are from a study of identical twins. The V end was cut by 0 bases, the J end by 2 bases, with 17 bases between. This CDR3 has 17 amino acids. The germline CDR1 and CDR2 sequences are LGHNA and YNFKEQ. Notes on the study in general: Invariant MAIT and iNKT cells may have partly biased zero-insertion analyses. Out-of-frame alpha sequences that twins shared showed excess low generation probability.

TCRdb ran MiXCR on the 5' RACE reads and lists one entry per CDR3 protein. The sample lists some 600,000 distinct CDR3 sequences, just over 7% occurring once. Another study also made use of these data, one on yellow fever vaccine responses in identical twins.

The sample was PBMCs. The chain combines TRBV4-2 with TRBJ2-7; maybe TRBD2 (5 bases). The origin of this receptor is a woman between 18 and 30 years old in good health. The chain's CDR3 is CASSQEGRGASPYEQYF. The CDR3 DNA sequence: TGTGCCAGCAGCCAAGAGGGCCGGGGTGCCTCTCCCTACGAGCAGTACTTC.